This note documents a single TCR beta chain sequence. Its specificity is unknown. No DNA is shown, since the ends of the CDR3 on it are uncertain; the CDR3 is the one TCRdb lists. This sample was taken from a study of cytomegalovirus exposure and HLA in healthy donors. General study findings and limits: Researchers had no immune exposure information except CMV serostatus available. In vitro assays verified that three CMV-associated chains recognized CMV antigens specifically. Later on, a genetic analysis was performed. It linked a missense variant in DCLRE1C with V- and J-gene trimming of TCR beta.

The CDR3 has 17 residues if both end residues are counted. PCR used 60 Vbeta primers and 13 Jbeta primers. In the original processing: In a later analysis, the count reached roughly 80 million unique TCR beta chains, with around 11 million shared. Assay: immunoSEQ multiplex PCR; the TCRdb copy retains only in-frame clones and omits some. That table supplies the V and J calls and clone size; D and trimming were determined from the DNA. This sample yields roughly 87,000 clones, of which around 79% are seen a single time; about 15% belongs to the top ten. The receptor's source is a middle-aged woman in good health and CMV-seropositive. The sequenced sample consisted of PBMCs. The V and J genes are TRBV21-1 and TRBJ2-7; the table's D call TRBD2 went unverified against the DNA. TRBV21-1 is reported as a pseudogene. The CDR3 loop reads CASSKFSVGEGAYEQYF.